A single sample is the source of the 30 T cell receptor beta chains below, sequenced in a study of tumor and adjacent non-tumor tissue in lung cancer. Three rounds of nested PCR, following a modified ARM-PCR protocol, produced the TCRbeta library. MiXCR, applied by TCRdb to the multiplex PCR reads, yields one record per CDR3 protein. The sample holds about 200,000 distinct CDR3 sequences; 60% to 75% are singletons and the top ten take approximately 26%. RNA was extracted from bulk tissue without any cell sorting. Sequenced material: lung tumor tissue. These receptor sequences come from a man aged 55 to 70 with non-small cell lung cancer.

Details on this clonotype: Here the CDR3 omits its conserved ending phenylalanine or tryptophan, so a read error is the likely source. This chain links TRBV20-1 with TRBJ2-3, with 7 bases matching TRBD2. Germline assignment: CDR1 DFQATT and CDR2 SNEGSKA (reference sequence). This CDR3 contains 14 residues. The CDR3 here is CSTRDIGGGDTQYL. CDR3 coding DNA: TGCAGTACTAGAGATATTGGGGGAGGGGATACGCAGTATTTG.

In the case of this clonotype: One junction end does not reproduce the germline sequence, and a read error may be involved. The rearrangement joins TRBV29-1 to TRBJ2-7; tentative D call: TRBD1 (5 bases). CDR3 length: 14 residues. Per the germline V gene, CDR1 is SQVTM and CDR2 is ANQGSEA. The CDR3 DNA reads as TGCAGCGTTAATTTGCAGGGTGGCCCCTACGAGCAGTATTTC. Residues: CSVNLQGGPYEQYF.

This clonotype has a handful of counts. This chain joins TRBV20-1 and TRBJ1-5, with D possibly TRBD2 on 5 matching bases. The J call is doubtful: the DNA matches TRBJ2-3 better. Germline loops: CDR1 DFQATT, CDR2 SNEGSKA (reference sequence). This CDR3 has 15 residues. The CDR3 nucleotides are TGCAGTGCTAGATACTCCCGGGGAATCAATCAGCCCCAGTATTTT. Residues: CSARYSRGINQPQYF.

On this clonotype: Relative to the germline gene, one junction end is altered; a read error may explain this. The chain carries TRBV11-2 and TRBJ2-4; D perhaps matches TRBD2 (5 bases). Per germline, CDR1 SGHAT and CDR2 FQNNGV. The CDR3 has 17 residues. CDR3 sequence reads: CASSELAWSLAKNIQYF. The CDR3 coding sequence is TGTGCCAGTAGCGAGTTAGCGTGGTCCTTAGCCAAAAATATTCAGTACTTC.

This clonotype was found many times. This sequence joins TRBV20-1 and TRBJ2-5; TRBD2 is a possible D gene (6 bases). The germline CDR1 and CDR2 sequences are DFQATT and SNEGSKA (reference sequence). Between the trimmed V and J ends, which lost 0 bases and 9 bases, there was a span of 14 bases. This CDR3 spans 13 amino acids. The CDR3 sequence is CSARDGTAEAQYF. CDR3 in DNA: TGCAGTGCTAGAGATGGGACTGCTGAGGCCCAGTACTTC.

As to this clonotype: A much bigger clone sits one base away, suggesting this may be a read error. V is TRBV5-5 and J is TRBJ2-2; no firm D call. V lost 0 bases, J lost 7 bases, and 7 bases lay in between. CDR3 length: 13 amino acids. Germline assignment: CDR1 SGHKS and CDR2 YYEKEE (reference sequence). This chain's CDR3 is CASSLELGGELFF. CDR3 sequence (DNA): TGTGCCAGCAGCTTGGAGCTGGGCGGGGAGCTGTTTTTT.

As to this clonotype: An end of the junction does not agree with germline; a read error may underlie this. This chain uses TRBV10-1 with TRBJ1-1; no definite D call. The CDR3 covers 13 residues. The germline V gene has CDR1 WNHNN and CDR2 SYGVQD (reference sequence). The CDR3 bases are TGCGCCAGCAGTGTAGACCGGAACACTGAAGTTTTCTTT. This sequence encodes CASSVDRNTEVFF.

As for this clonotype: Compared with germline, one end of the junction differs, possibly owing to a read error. CDR3 DNA: TGTGCCAGTAGTTACTCACTGGTCATTGGAGTGGTCACTGAAGCTTTCTTT. Protein: CASSYSLVIGVVTEAFF. The chain links TRBV6-5 to TRBJ1-1; D is ambiguous. This CDR3 spans 17 amino acids. Germline loops: CDR1 MNHEY, CDR2 SVGAGI.

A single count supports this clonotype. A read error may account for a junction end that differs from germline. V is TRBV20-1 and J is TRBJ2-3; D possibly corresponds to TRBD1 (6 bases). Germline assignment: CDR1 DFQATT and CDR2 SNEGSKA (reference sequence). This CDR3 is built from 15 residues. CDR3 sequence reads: CSARDPGHRTETQYF. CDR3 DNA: TGCAGTGCTAGAGATCCGGGACATCGCACAGAAACGCAGTATTTT.

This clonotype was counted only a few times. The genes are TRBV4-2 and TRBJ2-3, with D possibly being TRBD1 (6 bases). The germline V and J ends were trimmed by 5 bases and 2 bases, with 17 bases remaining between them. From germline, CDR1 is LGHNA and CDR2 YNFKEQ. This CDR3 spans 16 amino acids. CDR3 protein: CASSSSGTGNTDTQYF. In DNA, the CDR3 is TGTGCCAGCAGCTCAAGCGGAACAGGGAACACAGATACGCAGTATTTT.

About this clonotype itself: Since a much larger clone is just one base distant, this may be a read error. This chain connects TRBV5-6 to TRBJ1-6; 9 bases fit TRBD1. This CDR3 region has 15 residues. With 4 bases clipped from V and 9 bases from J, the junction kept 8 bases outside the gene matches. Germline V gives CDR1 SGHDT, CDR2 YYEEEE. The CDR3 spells CASSLPDRGFSPLHF. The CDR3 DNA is TGTGCCAGCAGCCTACCGGACAGGGGTTTTTCACCCCTCCACTTT.

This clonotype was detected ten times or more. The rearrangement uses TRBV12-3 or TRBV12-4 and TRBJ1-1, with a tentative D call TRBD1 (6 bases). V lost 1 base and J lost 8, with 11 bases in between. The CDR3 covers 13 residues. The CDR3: CASSLETDREAFF. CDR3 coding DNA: TGTGCCAGCAGTTTAGAAACGGACAGAGAAGCTTTCTTT.

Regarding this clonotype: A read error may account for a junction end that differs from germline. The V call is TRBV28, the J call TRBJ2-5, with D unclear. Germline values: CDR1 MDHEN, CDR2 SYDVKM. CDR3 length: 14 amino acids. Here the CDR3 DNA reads TGTGCCAGCAGCACAAGGCGAGTTCAAGTGACCCAGTACTTC. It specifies CASSTRRVQVTQYF. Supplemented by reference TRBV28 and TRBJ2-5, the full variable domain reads DVKVTQSSRYLVKRTGEKVFLECVQDMDHENMFWYRQDPGLGLRLIYFSYDVKMKEKGDIPEGYSVSREKKERFSLILESASTNQTSMYLCASSTRRVQVTQYFGPGTRLLVL.

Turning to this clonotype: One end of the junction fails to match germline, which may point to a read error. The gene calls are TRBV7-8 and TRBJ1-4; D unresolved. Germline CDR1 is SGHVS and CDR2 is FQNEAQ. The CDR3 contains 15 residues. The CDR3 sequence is CASSLMEATNEKLLF. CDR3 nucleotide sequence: TGTGCCAGCAGCCTCATGGAAGCAACTAATGAAAAACTGCTTTTT.

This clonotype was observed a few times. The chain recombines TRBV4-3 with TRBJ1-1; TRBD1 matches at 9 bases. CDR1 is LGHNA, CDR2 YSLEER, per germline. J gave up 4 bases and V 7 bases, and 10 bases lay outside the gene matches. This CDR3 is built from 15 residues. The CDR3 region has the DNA TGCGCCAGCAACCAGTTGGGACAGGGAGGCACTGAAGCTTTCTTT. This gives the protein CASNQLGQGGTEAFF.

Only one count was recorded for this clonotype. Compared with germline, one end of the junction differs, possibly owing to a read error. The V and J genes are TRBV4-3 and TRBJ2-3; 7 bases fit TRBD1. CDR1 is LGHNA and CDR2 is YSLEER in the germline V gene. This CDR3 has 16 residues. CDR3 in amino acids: CATSQDRGGTTYTQYF. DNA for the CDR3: TGCGCCACCAGCCAAGATAGAGGGGGCACCACATATACGCAGTATTTT.

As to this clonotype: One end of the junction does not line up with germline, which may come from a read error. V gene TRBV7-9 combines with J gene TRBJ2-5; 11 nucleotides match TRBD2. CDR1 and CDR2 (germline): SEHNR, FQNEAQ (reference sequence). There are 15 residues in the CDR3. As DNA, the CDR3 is TGTGCCAGCAGCTTGCCTAGCGGGGGGTGCGAGACTCAGTACTTC. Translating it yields CASSLPSGGCETQYF.

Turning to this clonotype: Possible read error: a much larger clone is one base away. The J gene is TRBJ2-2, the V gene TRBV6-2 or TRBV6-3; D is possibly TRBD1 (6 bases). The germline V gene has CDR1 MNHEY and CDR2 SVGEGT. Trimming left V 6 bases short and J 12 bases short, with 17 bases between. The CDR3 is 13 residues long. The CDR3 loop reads CASSSTGLGKLFF. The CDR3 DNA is TGTGCCAGCAGCAGTACAGGGTTAGGGAAGCTGTTTTTT.

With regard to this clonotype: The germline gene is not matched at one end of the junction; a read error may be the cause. The CDR3 protein is CSARDRRGLVAQHF. The CDR3 nucleotides read TGTAGTGCTAGAGACCGCAGGGGGCTAGTGGCCCAGCATTTT. The rearrangement uses TRBV20-1 and TRBJ1-5; 8 bases line up with TRBD1. This CDR3 is 14 amino acids long. Germline loops: CDR1 DFQATT, CDR2 SNEGSKA (reference sequence).

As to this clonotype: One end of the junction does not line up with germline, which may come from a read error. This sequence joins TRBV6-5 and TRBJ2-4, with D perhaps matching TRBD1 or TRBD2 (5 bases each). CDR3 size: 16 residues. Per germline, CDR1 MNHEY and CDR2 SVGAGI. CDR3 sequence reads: CANSYGACLAKNIQYF. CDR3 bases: TGTGCCAACAGTTACGGGGCATGTCTAGCCAAAAACATTCAGTACTTC.

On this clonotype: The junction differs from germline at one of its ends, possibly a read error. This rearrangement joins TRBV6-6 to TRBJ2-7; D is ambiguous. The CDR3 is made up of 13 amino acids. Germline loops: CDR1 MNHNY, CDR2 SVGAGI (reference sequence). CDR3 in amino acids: CVSSTPRAYEHYF. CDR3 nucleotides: TGTGTCAGCAGCACCCCGCGAGCCTACGAGCACTACTTC.

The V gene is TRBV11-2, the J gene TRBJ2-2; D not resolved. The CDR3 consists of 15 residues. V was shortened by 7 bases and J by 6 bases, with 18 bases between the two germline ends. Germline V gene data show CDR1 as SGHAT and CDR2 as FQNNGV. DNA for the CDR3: TGTGCCAGCATCCTCATCCACGGCATCCCCGGGGAGCTGTTTTTT. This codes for CASILIHGIPGELFF.

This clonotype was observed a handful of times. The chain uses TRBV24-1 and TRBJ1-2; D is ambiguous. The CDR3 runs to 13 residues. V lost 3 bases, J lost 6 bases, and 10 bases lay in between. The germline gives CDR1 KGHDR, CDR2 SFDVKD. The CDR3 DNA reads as TGTGCCACCAGTGATGACCACACTGATGGCTACACCTTC. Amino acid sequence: CATSDDHTDGYTF.

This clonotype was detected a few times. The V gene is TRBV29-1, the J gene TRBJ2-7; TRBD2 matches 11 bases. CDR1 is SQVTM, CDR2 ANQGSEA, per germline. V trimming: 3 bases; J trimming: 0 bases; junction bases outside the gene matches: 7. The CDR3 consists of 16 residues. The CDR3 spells CSVDLTSGVFSYEQYF. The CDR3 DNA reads TGCAGCGTTGACTTGACTAGCGGGGTTTTCTCCTACGAGCAGTACTTC.

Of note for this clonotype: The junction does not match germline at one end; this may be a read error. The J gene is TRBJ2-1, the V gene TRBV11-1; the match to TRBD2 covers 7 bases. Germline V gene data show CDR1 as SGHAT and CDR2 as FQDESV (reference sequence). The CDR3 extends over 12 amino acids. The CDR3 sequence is CTSGAPYNEQFF. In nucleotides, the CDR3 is TGCACCAGCGGGGCCCCCTACAATGAGCAGTTCTTC. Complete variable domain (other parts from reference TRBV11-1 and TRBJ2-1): EAEVAQSPRYKITEKSQAVAFWCDPISGHATLYWYRQILGQGPELLVQFQDESVVDDSQLPKDRFSAERLKGVDSTLKIQPAELGDSAMYLCTSGAPYNEQFFGPGTRLTVL.

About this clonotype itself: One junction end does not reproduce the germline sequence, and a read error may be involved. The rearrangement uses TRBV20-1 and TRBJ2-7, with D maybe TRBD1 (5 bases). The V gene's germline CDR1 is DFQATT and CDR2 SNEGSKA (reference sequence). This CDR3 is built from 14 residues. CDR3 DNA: TGCAGTGCTGACCAGGGAAGAGCCTCCTACGAGCAGTATTTC. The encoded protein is CSADQGRASYEQYF.

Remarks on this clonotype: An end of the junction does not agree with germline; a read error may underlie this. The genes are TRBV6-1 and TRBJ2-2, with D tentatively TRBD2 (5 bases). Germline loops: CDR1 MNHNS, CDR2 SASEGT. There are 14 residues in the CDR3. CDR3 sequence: CASSSWTNTGKLFF. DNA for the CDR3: TGTGCCAGCAGTTCCTGGACCAACACCGGGAAGCTGTTTTTT.

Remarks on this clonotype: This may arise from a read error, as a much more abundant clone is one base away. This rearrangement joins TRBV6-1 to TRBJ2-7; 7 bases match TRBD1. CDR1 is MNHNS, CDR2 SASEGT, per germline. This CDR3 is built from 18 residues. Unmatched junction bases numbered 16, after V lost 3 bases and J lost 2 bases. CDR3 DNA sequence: TGTGCCAGCAGTGATTTTGCAGCCGGGACAGAGATTCCCTACGAGCAGTACTTC. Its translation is CASSDFAAGTEIPYEQYF.

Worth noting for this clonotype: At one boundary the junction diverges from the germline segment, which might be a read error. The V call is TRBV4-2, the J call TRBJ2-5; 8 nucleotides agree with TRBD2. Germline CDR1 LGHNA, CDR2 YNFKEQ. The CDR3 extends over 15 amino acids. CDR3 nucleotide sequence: TGTGCCAGCAGCCAAGATGGCGGGGGGCAAGAGGCCCAGTACTTC. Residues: CASSQDGGGQEAQYF.

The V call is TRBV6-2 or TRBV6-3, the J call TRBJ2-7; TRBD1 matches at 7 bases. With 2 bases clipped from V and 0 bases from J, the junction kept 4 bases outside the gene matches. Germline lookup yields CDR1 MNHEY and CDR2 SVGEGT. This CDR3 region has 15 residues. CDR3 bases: TGTGCCAGCAGTTACGGCAGGGGGATCTCCTACGAGCAGTACTTC. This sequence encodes CASSYGRGISYEQYF.